What follows are 15 T cell receptor beta chains derived from one specimen sequenced in a study of blood T cell repertoires in COVID-19. The method was immunoSEQ multiplex PCR; TCRdb's version includes in-frame clones alone and lacks a portion of them. The sample gives about 180,000 clones, 65% to 85% of which show up once; roughly 6% is in the top ten. The sequenced sample was PBMCs or T cells enriched from blood (not recorded which). Source of these receptors: a woman aged 40 to 50 with acute COVID-19.

This chain uses TRBV9 with TRBJ2-2; 14 positions agree with TRBD2. V lost 3 bases to trimming and J lost 6 bases; unmatched junction nucleotides: 4. The germline CDR1 and CDR2 sequences are SGDLS and YYNGEE. The CDR3 has 16 residues. CDR3: CASSASTSGRAGELFF. DNA for the CDR3: TGTGCCAGCAGCGCCTCGACTAGCGGGAGGGCCGGGGAGCTGTTTTTT.

Only a few counts were recorded for this clone. The chain links TRBV5-1 to TRBJ2-5; D perhaps matches TRBD2 (6 bases). Trimming pared 0 bases from V and 6 bases from J, leaving 15 bases between. The CDR3 sequence is 15 residues long. Germline values: CDR1 SGHRS, CDR2 YFSETQ. CDR3 in DNA: TGCGCCAGCAGCTTGGCAACAGGAGGGGCGAAGACCCAGTACTTC. Translating gives CASSLATGGAKTQYF.

This chain connects TRBV5-5 to TRBJ2-7, with 15 bases identical to TRBD2. CDR3 length: 17 amino acids. CDR1 is SGHKS and CDR2 is YYEKEE in the germline V gene (reference sequence). Germline trimming cut 0 bases from V and 5 bases from J; bases unmatched to any gene: 6. The CDR3 DNA reads as TGTGCCAGCAGCTTGGGTATCGGGACTAGCGGGAGGAACGAGCAGTACTTC. It codes for CASSLGIGTSGRNEQYF. Full variable domain (outside the CDR3, taken from reference TRBV5-5 and TRBJ2-7): DAGVTQSPTHLIKTRGQQVTLRCSPISGHKSVSWYQQVLGQGPQFIFQYYEKEERGRGNFPDRFSARQFPNYSSELNVNALLLGDSALYLCASSLGIGTSGRNEQYFGPGTRLTVT.

This chain links TRBV3-1 (or the pseudogene TRBV3-2) with TRBJ2-1; D may be TRBD2 (6 bases). Looked up from germline, CDR1 is LGHDT and CDR2 is YNNKEL (reference sequence). V lost 1 base and J 7 bases, leaving 14 bases between the germline ends. The CDR3 is 15 amino acids. CDR3 region: CASSQVVRGRNEQFF. CDR3 bases: TGTGCCAGCAGCCAAGTAGTTCGGGGGAGAAATGAGCAGTTCTTC.

The rearrangement joins TRBV11-3 to TRBJ2-7; 7 positions match TRBD1. CDR3 length equals 14 residues. The V and J ends lost 5 bases and 4 bases, in that order; junction bases with no gene match: 8. Germline V gene sequence: CDR1 SGHNT, CDR2 YENEEA. The CDR3 protein is CASSRSGQTYEQYV. Here the CDR3 DNA reads TGTGCCAGCAGCCGATCGGGACAGACTTACGAGCAGTACGTC.

The CDR3 protein is CASSLEGGTEAFF. The CDR3 DNA follows: TGTGCCAGCAGCTTAGAGGGAGGGACTGAAGCTTTCTTT. The J gene is TRBJ1-1, the V gene TRBV11-1, with D unclear. Germline CDR1 and CDR2: SGHAT and FQDESV (reference sequence). V lost 1 base and J lost 5, with 8 bases in between. The CDR3 runs to 13 residues.

This clone was picked up a small number of times. The chain has TRBV19 and TRBJ1-4; D call uncertain. Trimming took 4 bases from V and 8 from J, leaving 14 bases between them. The CDR3 is 14 amino acids. Germline CDR1 and CDR2: LNHDA and SQIVND (reference sequence). The chain's CDR3 is CASSTRPRGEKLFF. The CDR3 DNA sequence: TGTGCCAGTAGTACCCGCCCCCGAGGGGAAAAACTGTTTTTT.

This sequence joins TRBV27 and TRBJ2-7; D may be TRBD1 (6 bases). CDR1 is MNHEY and CDR2 is SMNVEV in the germline V gene (reference sequence). The CDR3 runs to 13 residues. V lost 10 bases and J 5 bases, leaving 18 bases between the germline ends. The CDR3 nucleotides read TGTGCCACCGGAACGGACAGTCAGAACGAGCAGTACGTC. Translation gives CATGTDSQNEQYV.

This clone was observed once. The J gene is TRBJ2-2, the V gene TRBV29-1, with TRBD1 identical over 8 bases. The CDR3 has 13 amino acids. V was pared by 8 bases and J by 7 bases, with 9 bases of the junction left unmatched. Germline CDR1 is SQVTM and CDR2 is ANQGSEA. The CDR3 spells CSYGQGGNGELFF. CDR3 nucleotide sequence: TGCAGCTACGGACAGGGTGGGAACGGGGAGCTGTTTTTT.

The gene calls are TRBV5-5 and TRBJ1-2, with D perhaps matching TRBD1 (5 bases). This CDR3 spans 14 amino acids. Germline-derived CDR1 and CDR2 are SGHKS and YYEKEE (reference sequence). The V end lost 4 bases, the J end lost 5 bases, and 15 bases lay between the germline ends. CDR3 region: CASSALGAAYGYTF. The CDR3, as DNA: TGTGCCAGCAGCGCCCTTGGGGCGGCTTATGGCTACACCTTC. Full variable domain (remainder filled in from reference TRBV5-5 and TRBJ1-2): DAGVTQSPTHLIKTRGQQVTLRCSPISGHKSVSWYQQVLGQGPQFIFQYYEKEERGRGNFPDRFSARQFPNYSSELNVNALLLGDSALYLCASSALGAAYGYTFGSGTRLTVV.

This sequence joins TRBV7-2 and TRBJ2-5; D might be TRBD2 (6 bases). The CDR3 covers 14 residues. With 1 base removed from V and 4 bases from J, the gap between germline ends came to 10 bases. The germline V gene has CDR1 SGHTA and CDR2 FQGNSA. The CDR3 nucleotides read TGTGCCAGCAGCTTAGGCGGTAGCGGAGAGACCCAGTACTTC. Translated: CASSLGGSGETQYF.

This chain uses TRBV18 with TRBJ2-6; 7 bases map to TRBD1. The CDR3 loop spans 19 amino acids. Germline CDR1 KGHSH, CDR2 LQKENI. Losses at the gene ends were 2 bases for V and 3 bases for J; bases not matched to a gene: 13. The CDR3 DNA reads TGTGCCAGCTCACCAATAATTGGACAGGCCAGTCTTGGGGCCAACGTCCTGACTTTC. Its protein product is CASSPIIGQASLGANVLTF.

The genes are TRBV9 and TRBJ2-2, with 13 bases aligning to TRBD2. CDR3 length: 20 residues. CDR1 and CDR2 from the germline V gene are SGDLS and YYNGEE. Trimming cost V 0 bases and J 7 bases; bases outside gene matches: 15. CDR3 residues: CASSVDRGLAGSQSLGELFF. For the CDR3, the DNA is TGTGCCAGCAGCGTAGATAGGGGACTAGCGGGAAGTCAATCCCTCGGGGAGCTGTTTTTT. The whole variable domain, remainder taken from reference TRBV9 and TRBJ2-2, is DSGVTQTPKHLITATGQRVTLRCSPRSGDLSVYWYQQSLDQGLQFLIQYYNGEERAKGNILERFSAQQFPDLHSELNLSSLELGDSALYFCASSVDRGLAGSQSLGELFFGEGSRLTVL.

This sequence joins TRBV5-6 and TRBJ1-6, with no clear D. V was trimmed by 1 base and J by 5 bases, leaving 10 bases between them. The CDR3 is made up of 15 amino acids. Germline CDR1 reads SGHDT; CDR2 reads YYEEEE. The CDR3 DNA reads as TGTGCCAGCAGCTTGCGTACAGTTAATAATTCACCCCTCCACTTT. Its protein product is CASSLRTVNNSPLHF.

The gene calls are TRBV9 and TRBJ2-3, with 10 bases identical to TRBD2. This CDR3 spans 16 amino acids. Looked up from germline, CDR1 is SGDLS and CDR2 is YYNGEE. The junction had 7 bases not matched to a gene; V was cut back by 3 bases and J by 3 bases. CDR3 sequence (DNA): TGTGCCAGCAGCGACCCGCTAGCGGGAGCGACAGATACGCAGTATTTT. Its translation is CASSDPLAGATDTQYF. Full variable domain (remainder filled in from reference TRBV9 and TRBJ2-3): DSGVTQTPKHLITATGQRVTLRCSPRSGDLSVYWYQQSLDQGLQFLIQYYNGEERAKGNILERFSAQQFPDLHSELNLSSLELGDSALYFCASSDPLAGATDTQYFGPGTRLTVL.